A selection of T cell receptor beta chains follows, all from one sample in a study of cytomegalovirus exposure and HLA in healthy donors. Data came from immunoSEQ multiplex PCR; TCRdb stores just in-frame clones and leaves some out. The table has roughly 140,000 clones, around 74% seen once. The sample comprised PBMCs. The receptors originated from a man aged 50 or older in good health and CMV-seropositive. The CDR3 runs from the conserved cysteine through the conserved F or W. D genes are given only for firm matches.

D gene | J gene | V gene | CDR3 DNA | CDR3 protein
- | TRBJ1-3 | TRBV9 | TGTGCCAGCAGAGGGAGGGGACCGTCTGGAAACACCATATATTTT | CASRGRGPSGNTIYF
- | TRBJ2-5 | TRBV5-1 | TGCGCCAGCAGCTTGATTAGGTCGGGAGACCAAGAGACCCAGTACTTC | CASSLIRSGDQETQYF
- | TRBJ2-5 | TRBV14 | TGTGCCAGCAGCCTCGGCCGGGGTCGAGAGATTACCCAGTACTTC | CASSLGRGREITQYF
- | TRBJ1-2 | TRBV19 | TGTGCCAGTACCAATTCTGGGAGGATCTATGGCTACACCTTC | CASTNSGRIYGYTF
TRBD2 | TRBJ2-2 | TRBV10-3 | TGTGCCATCAGTGAGGAGGTAGCGGGAGGAAACACCGGGGGGCTGTTTTTT | CAISEEVAGGNTGGLFF
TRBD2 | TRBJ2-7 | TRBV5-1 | TGCGCCAGCAGCATATTAACTAGCGCACAGGCCTACGAGCAGTACTTC | CASSILTSAQAYEQYF
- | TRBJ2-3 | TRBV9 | TGTGCCAGCAGCAGACTAACCAGCACAGATACGCAGTATTTT | CASSRLTSTDTQYF
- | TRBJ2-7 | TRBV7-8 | TGTGCCAGCAGCTTAGCGGAGACAGGTTACTACGAGCAGTACTTC | CASSLAETGYYEQYF
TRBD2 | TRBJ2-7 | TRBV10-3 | TGTGCCATCAGTTCGGCGGGAGGGATGGCAAAGCAGTACTTC | CAISSAGGMAKQYF
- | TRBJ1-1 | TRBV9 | TGTGCCAGCAGCGTAGCTATGGGGCTGGGCACTGAAGCTTTCTTT | CASSVAMGLGTEAFF
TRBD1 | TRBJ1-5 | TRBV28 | TGTGCCAGCAGCCCCGGGACAGCTGATCATCAGCCCCAGCATTTT | CASSPGTADHQPQHF
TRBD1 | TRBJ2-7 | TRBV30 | TGTGCCTGGAGTATGACAGGGCCCGCCTCGCAGCAGTACTTC | CAWSMTGPASQQYF
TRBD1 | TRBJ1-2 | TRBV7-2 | TGTGCCAGCAGCTTAGGAAGGGGGCCTGGCTATGGCTACACCTTC | CASSLGRGPGYGYTF
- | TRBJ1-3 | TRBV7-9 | TGTGCCAGCAGCCCCACAGGGCGGGGAAACACCATATATTTT | CASSPTGRGNTIYF
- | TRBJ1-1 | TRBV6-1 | TGTGCCAGCAGTGCCCAGACAAATATGAACACTGAAGCTTTCTTT | CASSAQTNMNTEAFF